The entry below gives a single T cell receptor (beta chain) sequence along with its context. It has no known antigen specificity. One base away there is no much larger clone; base qualities are not given. For CDR1 and CDR2, the germline V gene (reference sequence) lists DFQATT and SNEGSKA. The V and J ends are trimmed by 3 bases and 2 bases, leaving 17 bases between them. The CDR3, from cysteine to phenylalanine, totals 16 residues. CDR3 DNA is the only sequence kept; it has 48 bases, read in frame from the first base. This specimen belongs to a study of blood T cells in healthy people across ages (dated by TCRdb to about 2015). About the full investigation: In model experiments, template switching captured about one uniquely barcoded TCR beta cDNA molecule for every two T cells. For two donors (one aged 18 to 30 and one aged 80 or older), the study analyzed two additional independent replicas of 1 million unique cDNA reads from the same blood draw. Age-related changes in TCR beta repertoire diversity were measured in the study by deep sequencing normalized with unique cDNA molecular identifiers. Donors were grouped into four age groups: young (average about 15 years), middle-aged (roughly 40), aged (around 62) and long-lived (about 89). To avoid experimental bias, donors of different ages were randomly spread across the sequencing lanes.

Donors were 39 systemically healthy Caucasian individuals from Russia aged 6 to 90 years. Roughly 9 milliliters of peripheral blood were drawn from each donor into EDTA-treated Vacutainer tubes. Ficoll-Paque density-gradient centrifugation was used to isolate PBMCs, with at least 6.5 million per sample. Trizol reagent was used to extract total RNA from PBMCs, with at least 6 micrograms per sample. For every donor, an aliquot of PBMCs went through flow cytometry to measure the percentages of naive CD45RAhigh/CD27high T cells. The investigation overall reported the following: Compared with the aged group, more naive CD4+ T cells, fewer expanded clones and increased TCR diversity were shown by the long-lived group, suggesting age selection. Estimates of total diversity based on one million sequenced T cells were regarded as lower bounds and as underestimates. Because donor CMV infection status was unknown, age-related changes in expanded clonotypes were potentially confounded. Since profiling was done on bulk unsorted PBMCs, naive and antigen-experienced compartments could not be conclusively compared. There was a strong correlation between observed TCR beta diversity and the percentage of naive T cells measured by flow cytometry. Observed TCR beta diversity per million T cells fell roughly linearly with age, and a significant reduction was already apparent by age approximately 41.

The method behind the library was 5' RACE. Sequencing took place on an Illumina HiSeq 2500. A second PCR of about 6 to 11 cycles was performed with a sample-barcoded 5' primer and a J-beta primer mix. A template-switch 5' adaptor carrying 12 random nucleotides introduced a unique molecular identifier onto each TCR beta cDNA molecule. Each sample yielded at least 3 million CDR3-containing paired-end reads. First-strand cDNA was synthesized from all RNA with the Mint cDNA synthesis kit, primed by a TRBC-specific oligonucleotide. Following uracil-DNA glycosylase treatment, all cDNA underwent a first 18-cycle PCR with the universal primers M1SS and BC2_uni_R. The paper's data handling went like this. Normalization of each sample was performed by random selection of 1 million high-quality reads, each carrying a distinct molecular identifier. Reads with shared molecular identifiers were discarded instead of being binned into consensus sequences. MiTCR, with a Q25 quality threshold and the strictest error-elimination algorithm, was used for CDR3 identification, clonotype clustering and error correction. Lower-bound total TCR beta diversity was estimated with a nonparametric unseen species model using Euler transformation. Starting from the raw public reads, TCRdb applied fastp trimming at Q25, assembled clones with MiXCR and retained in-frame beta chains. CDR3 protein sequences are deduplicated, and each keeps its most common genes and DNA. In this record, the V and J calls reflect TCRdb's handling and not the investigators' own analysis. A total of about 800,000 distinct CDR3 sequences appear in this sample, more than 45% of them only once. 22% of the sample rests with the top ten.

Sequencing was performed on blood. Here the chain combines TRBV20-1 and TRBJ1-5; the D gene identity is not certain. This TCR was recovered from a man aged 25-45 years in good health. At the DNA level, the sequence is TGCAGTGCTAGGGGCCTTTTACGAACGGGCAATCAGCCCCAGCATTTT. Its product reads: CSARGLLRTGNQPQHF.